This TCR beta chain was sequenced during a study of molecular identifiers for immune sequencing clone quantification. Using its own MiXCR run on the PCR reads, TCRdb lists one record per CDR3 protein. The data hold about 640,000 distinct CDR3 sequences, with about 20% observed a single time. The germline V gene encodes CDR1 MDHEN and CDR2 SYDVKM. This CDR3 has 14 residues. Every naive CD8 library was made from between roughly 18,000 and 1,000,000 sorted cells with 10%, 30% or 50% RNA. Findings and caveats of the study: In CMV-specific effectors, clones above 20 copies held over 97% of molecules; naive, under 1%.

Turning to this clonotype: The antigen remains undetermined. This may be a read error, as it is one base from a much larger clone.

The TCR was taken from a human donor in good health. Some libraries in this study had Jurkat cell RNA spiked in. The material sequenced was naive CD8+ T cells from blood, with Jurkat cell RNA spiked in. As for subset: FACS-sorted CD8+CD4-CCR7+CD45RA+ naive T cells. The chain couples TRBV28 to TRBJ2-7; possibly TRBD2 for D (5 bases). CDR3 amino acids: CANSFRGRGNEQYF. CDR3 in DNA: TGTGCCAACAGTTTCCGAGGGAGAGGCAACGAGCAGTACTTC.